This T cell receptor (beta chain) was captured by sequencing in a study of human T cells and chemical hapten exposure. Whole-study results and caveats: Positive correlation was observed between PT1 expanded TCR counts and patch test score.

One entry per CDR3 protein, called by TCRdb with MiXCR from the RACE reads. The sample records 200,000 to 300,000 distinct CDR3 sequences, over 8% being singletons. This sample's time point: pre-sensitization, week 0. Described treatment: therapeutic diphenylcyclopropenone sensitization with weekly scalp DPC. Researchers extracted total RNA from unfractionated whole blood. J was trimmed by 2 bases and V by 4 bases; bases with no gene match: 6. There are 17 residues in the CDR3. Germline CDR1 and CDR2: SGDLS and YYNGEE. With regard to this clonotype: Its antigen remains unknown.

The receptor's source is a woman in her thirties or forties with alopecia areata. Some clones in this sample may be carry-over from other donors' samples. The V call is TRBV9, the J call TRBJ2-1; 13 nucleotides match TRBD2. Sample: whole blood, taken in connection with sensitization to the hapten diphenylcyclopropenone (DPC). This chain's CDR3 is CASSSTSGRAPYNEQFF. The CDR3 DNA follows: TGTGCCAGCAGCTCCACTAGCGGGAGGGCCCCCTACAATGAGCAGTTCTTC.